Each of the 23 T cell receptor beta chains below was sequenced from the same sample in a study of CD4 T cells in relation to SARS-CoV-2 and coronaviruses. CD4+ T cells from unexposed donors were obtained before the COVID-19 pandemic (2011-2018). After approximately 10 days of culture, CD4+ T cells were isolated. These receptors' targets are unknown. TCRdb's table, derived via immunoSEQ multiplex PCR, lists solely in-frame clones and lacks some. The sample carries about 23,000 clones, more than 60% recorded once. The sequenced sample consisted of CD4+ T cells from PBMCs, cultured in vitro. Receptors were obtained from a human donor in good health.

This rearrangement joins TRBV4-1 to TRBJ2-1, with D uncertain. The V gene's germline CDR1 is MGHRA and CDR2 YSYEKL. The CDR3 length is 13 residues. Trimming cost V 2 bases and J 6 bases, with 8 bases left between them. The CDR3 region has the DNA TGCGCCAGCAGCCAACCTCGCGGCAATGAGCAGTTCTTC. As protein: CASSQPRGNEQFF.

The V gene is TRBV28, the J gene TRBJ1-3; D uncertain. V gave up 5 bases and J gave up 0 bases, with 11 bases separating them. The CDR3 is 15 residues long. CDR1 is MDHEN, CDR2 SYDVKM, per germline. The CDR3 DNA reads as TGTGCCAGCAGTCCGAATCTGAGCTCTGGAAACACCATATATTTT. It codes for CASSPNLSSGNTIYF.

This sequence joins TRBV5-4 and TRBJ1-6, with a weak D call TRBD1 (5 bases). V gave up 3 bases and J gave up 9 bases, with 13 bases separating them. The CDR3 length is 14 residues. Germline values: CDR1 SGHNT, CDR2 YYREEE (reference sequence). The CDR3 region has the DNA TGTGCCAGCAGCTCTCAGGCCGGGGGTTCACCCCTCCACTTT. This encodes CASSSQAGGSPLHF.

This clone was seen a single time. CDR3 in DNA: TGCGCCAGCAGCCAAACCCCAATCCGGGGGGTCAATCAGCCCCAGCATTTT. Amino acids: CASSQTPIRGVNQPQHF. V is TRBV4-1 and J is TRBJ1-5; TRBD1 might be the D (5 bases). The CDR3 totals 17 residues. The V end lost 2 bases, the J end lost 3 bases, and 17 bases lay between the germline ends. The germline CDR1 and CDR2 sequences are MGHRA and YSYEKL.

The rearrangement uses TRBV19 and TRBJ1-2; maybe TRBD1 (5 bases). The CDR3 spans 14 residues. V shed 8 bases and J shed 2 bases, with 15 bases lying between them. Germline V gene sequence: CDR1 LNHDA, CDR2 SQIVND (reference sequence). The CDR3 reads CASSSGDPNYGYTF. The CDR3 region has the DNA TGTGCCAGTTCCTCGGGGGACCCGAACTATGGCTACACCTTC.

The rearrangement joins TRBV7-3 to TRBJ2-2; D remains ambiguous. V shed 6 bases and J shed 4 bases, with 15 bases lying between them. Germline CDR1 and CDR2: SGHTA and FQGTGA. This CDR3 is 15 amino acids long. CDR3 amino acids: CASSPIARGTGELFF. The CDR3 DNA reads TGTGCCAGCAGTCCGATTGCTAGAGGCACCGGGGAGCTGTTTTTT.

The chain carries TRBV25-1 and TRBJ1-6, with D unresolved. The CDR3 consists of 12 residues. V was shortened by 3 bases and J by 8 bases, with 5 bases between the two germline ends. The V gene's germline CDR1 is MGHDK and CDR2 SYGVNS. The CDR3 DNA reads as TGTGCCAGCAGTGATAACTATTCACCCCTCCACTTT. As protein: CASSDNYSPLHF.

The CDR3 DNA follows: TGTGCCAGCTCACCACGGGGACAGGGCGAACTTGGCTACACCTTC. Its translation is CASSPRGQGELGYTF. V gene TRBV18 combines with J gene TRBJ1-2; 9 nucleotides agree with TRBD1. The trim removed 1 base at V and 7 bases at J, leaving 7 bases unmatched. Germline CDR1 reads KGHSH; CDR2 reads LQKENI. The CDR3 is 15 residues long.

The genes are TRBV28 and TRBJ2-2, with TRBD1 as a possible D gene (5 bases). The CDR3 sequence is 15 residues long. Per the germline V gene, CDR1 is MDHEN and CDR2 is SYDVKM. Trimming took off 2 bases at V and 1 base at J, with 8 bases between the two ends. The CDR3 is CASSLPRVNTGELFF. Here the CDR3 DNA reads TGTGCCAGCAGTTTACCCAGGGTGAACACCGGGGAGCTGTTTTTT.

The count of this clone is one. The chain is built from TRBV3-1 (or the pseudogene TRBV3-2) and TRBJ2-3; D is ambiguous. CDR3 length equals 13 residues. The germline V and J ends were trimmed by 4 bases and 1 base, with 6 bases remaining between them. Germline V lookup: CDR1 LGHDT, CDR2 YNNKEL (reference sequence). CDR3: CASSPIGTDTQYF. CDR3 in DNA: TGTGCCAGCAGCCCAATCGGCACAGATACGCAGTATTTT.

The chain carries TRBV6-4 and TRBJ1-2; maybe TRBD1 (6 bases). Germline loops: CDR1 MRHNA, CDR2 SNTAGT. Trimming cost V 0 bases and J 2 bases, with 13 bases left between them. The CDR3 is 16 amino acids. CDR3 coding DNA: TGTGCCAGCAGTGACTCCGGGACAAACAGAAACTATGGCTACACCTTC. It translates to CASSDSGTNRNYGYTF.

This clone has more than one count but fewer than ten. This sequence joins TRBV6-5 and TRBJ1-6; the D gene is possibly TRBD1 (5 bases). V was pared by 0 bases and J by 8 bases, with 8 bases between. The CDR3 spans 14 residues. Germline CDR1 MNHEY, CDR2 SVGAGI. The CDR3 nucleotides are TGTGCCAGCAGTTACTCGAAAGGGGATTCACCCCTCCACTTT. Its translation is CASSYSKGDSPLHF.

Here the CDR3 DNA reads TGCGCCAGCAGCCAAGCCGGGACAGGGGATTTCGAGCAGTACTTC. It translates to CASSQAGTGDFEQYF. V is TRBV4-3 and J is TRBJ2-7; 10 positions match TRBD1. The CDR3 loop spans 15 amino acids. In germline, CDR1 is LGHNA, CDR2 YSLEER. The junction had 6 bases not matched to a gene; V was cut back by 1 base and J by 6 bases.

CDR3 amino acids: CASSSPGQDNYGYTF. DNA for the CDR3: TGTGCCAGCAGTTCACCGGGACAGGACAACTATGGCTACACCTTC. This rearrangement joins TRBV6-5 to TRBJ1-2, with TRBD1 identical over 8 bases. Germline trimming cut 4 bases from V and 2 bases from J; bases unmatched to any gene: 6. This CDR3 is built from 15 residues. CDR1 is MNHEY, CDR2 SVGAGI, per germline.

The V gene is TRBV7-3, the J gene TRBJ2-1; TRBD2 matches at 9 bases. Unmatched junction bases numbered 5, after V lost 5 bases and J lost 6 bases. The CDR3 is 14 residues long. Germline V gives CDR1 SGHTA, CDR2 FQGTGA. The CDR3 nucleotides are TGTGCCAGCAGCGTAGCGGGAGCGGCCAATGAGCAGTTCTTC. Protein: CASSVAGAANEQFF.

The J gene is TRBJ2-3, the V gene TRBV13; unclear D gene. Germline V gene sequence: CDR1 PRHDT, CDR2 FYEKMQ (reference sequence). The CDR3 runs 12 residues. Deletions cut 5 bases from V and 5 bases from J, with 8 bases between. CDR3 in amino acids: CASSLQLDTQYF. CDR3 sequence (DNA): TGTGCCAGCAGCCTCCAGCTAGATACGCAGTATTTT.

J is TRBJ1-1 and V is TRBV29-1, with D uncertain. The V end lost 5 bases, the J end lost 10 bases, and 20 bases lay between the germline ends. Germline loops: CDR1 SQVTM, CDR2 ANQGSEA. CDR3 length: 13 residues. For the CDR3, the DNA is TGCAGCGTTACCGACGGCCCCTCTAGCGGAGCTTTCTTT. Translated, it gives CSVTDGPSSGAFF.

The rearrangement links TRBV6-5 to TRBJ2-7; D not certain. Trimming took off 5 bases at V and 0 bases at J, with 8 bases between the two ends. The CDR3 covers 13 residues. CDR1 is MNHEY and CDR2 is SVGAGI in the germline V gene. The CDR3 protein is CASSRTVSYEQYF. CDR3 nucleotide sequence: TGTGCCAGCAGTAGGACGGTCTCCTACGAGCAGTACTTC.

The J gene is TRBJ1-2, the V gene TRBV6-1; D not certain. The germline V gene encodes CDR1 MNHNS and CDR2 SASEGT. The CDR3 is 14 residues long. V was cut by 2 bases and J by 6 bases, with 13 bases left in between. The DNA of the CDR3 is TGTGCCAGCAGTGAAATCCAATACATCGATGGCTACACCTTC. Translation gives CASSEIQYIDGYTF.

V is TRBV28 and J is TRBJ1-5; possibly TRBD1 for D (5 bases). Trimming stripped 4 bases from V and 6 bases from J, with 22 bases between. Germline CDR1 is MDHEN and CDR2 is SYDVKM. The length of the CDR3 is 17 residues. The CDR3 sequence: CASSSLQLGREGQPQHF. As DNA, the CDR3 is TGTGCCAGCAGTTCCCTCCAGCTGGGCAGGGAGGGTCAGCCCCAGCATTTT.

J is TRBJ2-7 and V is TRBV28; 10 bases are shared with TRBD1. The length of the CDR3 is 15 residues. From germline, CDR1 is MDHEN and CDR2 SYDVKM. The J segment lost 0 bases and the V segment lost 6 bases, leaving 5 bases of the junction unmatched. Here the CDR3 DNA reads TGTGCCAGCAGGTCGACAGGGGGCGGCTCCTACGAGCAGTACTTC. Amino acid sequence: CASRSTGGGSYEQYF.

The gene calls are TRBV11-3 and TRBJ2-1; D remains ambiguous. CDR3 length: 13 amino acids. Trimming removed 2 bases from V and 6 bases from J, with 8 bases in between. Looked up from germline, CDR1 is SGHNT and CDR2 is YENEEA. The CDR3 sequence: CASSLTPVNEQFF. CDR3 DNA: TGTGCCAGCAGCTTAACACCCGTCAATGAGCAGTTCTTC.

The chain is built from TRBV7-2 and TRBJ2-3, with D possibly matching TRBD2 (6 bases). Germline values: CDR1 SGHTA, CDR2 FQGNSA. V was shortened by 4 bases and J by 2 bases, with 19 bases between the two germline ends. CDR3 length: 17 amino acids. This CDR3 is CASSWTGGAGSTDTQYF. CDR3 DNA: TGTGCCAGCAGCTGGACGGGCGGGGCTGGTTCCACAGATACGCAGTATTTT.